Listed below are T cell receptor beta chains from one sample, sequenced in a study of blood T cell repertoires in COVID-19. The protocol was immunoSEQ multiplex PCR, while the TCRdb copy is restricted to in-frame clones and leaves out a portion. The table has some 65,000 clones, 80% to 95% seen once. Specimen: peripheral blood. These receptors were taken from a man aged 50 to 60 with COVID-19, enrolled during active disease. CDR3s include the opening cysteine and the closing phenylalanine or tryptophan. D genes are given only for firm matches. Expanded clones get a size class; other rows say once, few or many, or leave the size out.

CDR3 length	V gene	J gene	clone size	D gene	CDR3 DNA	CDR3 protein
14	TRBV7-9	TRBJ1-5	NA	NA	TGTGCCAGCAGCTTAGTCGTTGGCAATCAGCCCCAGCATTTT	CASSLVVGNQPQHF
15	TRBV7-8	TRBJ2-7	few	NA	TGTGCCAGCAGCTTACAGAGACAGCTACGCTACGAGCAGTACTTC	CASSLQRQLRYEQYF
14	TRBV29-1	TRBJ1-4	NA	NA	TGCAGCGTCGGGATAGGAGTCACGGAAGAAAAACTGTTTTTT	CSVGIGVTEEKLFF
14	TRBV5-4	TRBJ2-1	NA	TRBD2	TGTGCCAGCAGCACAGCGGGGGGGAACGCTGAGCAGTTCTTC	CASSTAGGNAEQFF
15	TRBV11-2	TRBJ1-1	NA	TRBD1	TGTGCCAGCAGCTCCTCCGGGACAGGGTGGACTGAAGCTTTCTTT	CASSSSGTGWTEAFF
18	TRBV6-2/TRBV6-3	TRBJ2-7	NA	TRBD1	TGTGCCAGCAGTTACACGGAGGGCAGGGGGCTCATCGCCTACGAGCAGTACTTC	CASSYTEGRGLIAYEQYF
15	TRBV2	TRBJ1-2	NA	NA	TGTGCCAGCAGGGGAGACATGGGCGTTAATGATGGCTACACCTTC	CASRGDMGVNDGYTF
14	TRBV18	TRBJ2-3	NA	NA	TGTGCCAGCTCACCACCTACTAGCACAGATACGCAGTATTTT	CASSPPTSTDTQYF
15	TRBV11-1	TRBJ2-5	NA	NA	TGTGCCAGCAGCCTAGGGACAGCGGGATGGGAGACCCAGTACTTC	CASSLGTAGWETQYF
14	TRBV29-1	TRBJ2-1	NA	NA	TGCAGCGTTGGCGAGGTGGCACCTTACAATGAGCAGTTCTTC	CSVGEVAPYNEQFF
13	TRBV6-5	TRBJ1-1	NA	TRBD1	TGTGCCACCCAGGGACAGCCACTCACTGAAGCTTTCTTT	CATQGQPLTEAFF
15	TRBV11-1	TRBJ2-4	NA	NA	TGTGCCAGCAGCCTGGACAGTTATTCCAAAAACATTCAGTACTTC	CASSLDSYSKNIQYF
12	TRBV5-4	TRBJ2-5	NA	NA	TGTGCCAGCAGCTTAACACAAGAGACCCAGTACTTC	CASSLTQETQYF
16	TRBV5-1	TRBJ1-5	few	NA	TGCGCCAGCAGCTTGGAAATTCGGGGGGTAGGTCAGCCCCAGCATTTT	CASSLEIRGVGQPQHF
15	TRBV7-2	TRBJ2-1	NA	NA	TGTGCCAGCAGCTTAGAACCGGGAGCGTACAATGAGCAGTTCTTC	CASSLEPGAYNEQFF
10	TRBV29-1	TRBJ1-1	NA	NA	TGCAGCGTGACCCGGGGTGAAGCTTTCTTT	CSVTRGEAFF
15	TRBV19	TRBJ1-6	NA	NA	TGTGCCAGTAGTACCCAATTCGGAGGGAGTTCACCCCTCCACTTT	CASSTQFGGSSPLHF